This T cell receptor (beta chain) was profiled in a study of CD8 T cells in Susac syndrome. Study details: When their blood was taken, patients with Susac syndrome were therapy-naive, taking corticosteroids, or taking intravenous immunoglobulin alone.

RNA, at roughly 0.45 to 1 ug, was reverse transcribed with random hexamers. An immunoSEQ multiplex PCR amplified TCR beta CDR3 over 54 Vbeta and 13 Jbeta. From the immunoSEQ multiplex PCR reads, TCRdb called clonotypes with MiXCR, one entry per CDR3 protein. The sample lists just under 95,000 distinct CDR3 sequences, around 94% seen once, with about 0.3% in the top ten. The sequenced sample consisted of CD4+ T cells from PBMCs. The TCR comes from a human donor with Susac syndrome.

CDR3 nucleotides: TGCAGTGCCTCTAGCGGGGTACGGGAGACCCAGTACTTC. Amino acid sequence: CSASSGVRETQYF. The gene calls are TRBV20-1 and TRBJ2-5; 9 nucleotides align to TRBD2. In germline, CDR1 is DFQATT, CDR2 SNEGSKA (reference sequence). Trimming took 6 bases from V and 5 from J; bases not matched to a gene: 7. This CDR3 is built from 13 residues.